What follows are 8 T cell receptor beta chains derived from one specimen sequenced in a study of blood T cell repertoires in COVID-19. Method: immunoSEQ multiplex PCR; TCRdb's copy keeps in-frame clones and lacks some. The sample carries about 180,000 clones, over 75% recorded once. The specimen sequenced was peripheral blood. The receptors were sampled from a man in his 70s with active or convalescent COVID-19.

The chain carries TRBV7-2 and TRBJ1-4, with D perhaps matching TRBD1 (5 bases). The CDR3 spans 12 residues. V was clipped by 5 bases and J by 7 bases, with 8 bases between them. Germline V gives CDR1 SGHTA, CDR2 FQGNSA. The CDR3 DNA reads TGTGCCAGCAGCCCGCAGGGTGAAAAACTGTTTTTT. Translating it yields CASSPQGEKLFF.

The chain joins TRBV3-1 (or the pseudogene TRBV3-2) to TRBJ1-2; no clear D. This CDR3 has 17 amino acids. V shed 0 bases and J shed 4 bases, with 18 bases lying between them. The germline V gene has CDR1 LGHDT and CDR2 YNNKEL (reference sequence). CDR3 coding DNA: TGTGCCAGCAGCCAAGATCCGGTTCTAGATTGGATCTATGGCTACACCTTC. Translation: CASSQDPVLDWIYGYTF.

The chain has TRBV2 and TRBJ1-1; a weak D match, TRBD1 (6 bases). There are 14 residues in the CDR3. Germline CDR1 and CDR2: SNHLY and FYNNEI. V lost 5 bases and J 1 base, leaving 11 bases between the germline ends. CDR3 in amino acids: CASSSGARNTEAFF. DNA for the CDR3: TGTGCCAGCAGTTCAGGGGCTCGGAACACTGAAGCTTTCTTT.

The V call is TRBV7-9, the J call TRBJ2-1; TRBD2 matches at 8 bases. The length of the CDR3 is 15 residues. Germline values: CDR1 SEHNR, CDR2 FQNEAQ (reference sequence). Trimming took 5 bases from V and 9 from J; bases not matched to a gene: 12. CDR3 DNA sequence: TGTGCCAGCAGCCCTGCCGGGACTAGATTGAGTGAGCAGTTCTTC. Residues: CASSPAGTRLSEQFF. The full variable domain, its missing parts supplied by reference TRBV7-9 and TRBJ2-1, is DTGVSQNPRHKITKRGQNVTFRCDPISEHNRLYWYRQTLGQGPEFLTYFQNEAQLEKSRLLSDRFSAERPKGSFSTLEIQRTEQGDSAMYLCASSPAGTRLSEQFFGPGTRLTVL.

This rearrangement joins TRBV20-1 to TRBJ2-3; D ambiguous. V was trimmed by 5 bases and J by 2 bases, leaving 5 bases between them. CDR1 and CDR2 (germline): DFQATT, SNEGSKA (reference sequence). The CDR3 runs 11 residues. In DNA, the CDR3 is TGCAGTGCTCCAATCACAGATACGCAGTATTTT. Translation: CSAPITDTQYF.

The V call is TRBV28, the J call TRBJ2-7, with D possibly matching TRBD2 (6 bases). In germline, CDR1 is MDHEN, CDR2 SYDVKM. Trimming removed 3 bases from V and 4 bases from J, with 16 bases in between. The CDR3 length is 15 residues. The CDR3, as DNA: TGTGCCAGCAGTTTCGTTTCGGGGGTGTTGTACGAGCAGTACTTC. As protein: CASSFVSGVLYEQYF. Complete variable domain (other parts from reference TRBV28 and TRBJ2-7): DVKVTQSSRYLVKRTGEKVFLECVQDMDHENMFWYRQDPGLGLRLIYFSYDVKMKEKGDIPEGYSVSREKKERFSLILESASTNQTSMYLCASSFVSGVLYEQYFGPGTRLTVT.

V is TRBV27 and J is TRBJ2-1, with D tentatively TRBD2 (5 bases). Germline V gives CDR1 MNHEY, CDR2 SMNVEV (reference sequence). The CDR3 spans 12 residues. V was clipped by 8 bases and J by 8 bases, with 13 bases between them. Written as DNA, the CDR3 is TGTGCCAGCGAGGGTGATGAGGATGAGCAGTTCTTC. This encodes CASEGDEDEQFF.

The CDR3 loop reads CASSPEVQARGYTF. The CDR3 nucleotides read TGTGCCAGCAGCCCAGAGGTACAGGCTCGCGGCTACACCTTC. The genes are TRBV5-4 and TRBJ1-2; maybe TRBD1 (5 bases). Trimming removed 4 bases from V and 8 bases from J, with 18 bases in between. Germline loops: CDR1 SGHNT, CDR2 YYREEE (reference sequence). This CDR3 is built from 14 residues.